A selection of T cell receptor beta chains follows, all from one sample in a study of ipilimumab plus nivolumab after autologous stem cell transplantation. Here immunoSEQ multiplex PCR was the method, and the copy in TCRdb shows in-frame clones only, minus some. In the table there are more than 12,000 clones, about 70% of which are singletons. This sample comprised PBMCs, obtained in a trial of ipilimumab plus nivolumab as post-transplant consolidation. These TCRs come from a male donor with primary mediastinal lymphoma. Both conserved end residues are part of each CDR3. D genes are given only for firm matches. Clone size appears in some rows only: once, few, many, or a class for an expanded clone.

j_gene,d_gene,v_gene,abundance,CDR3nt,CDR3aa
TRBJ1-1,.,TRBV29-1,once,TGCAGCGTTGAAGATTGGGCACCCACCAACACTGAAGCTTTCTTT,CSVEDWAPTNTEAFF
TRBJ2-7,TRBD1,TRBV5-1,.,TGCGCCAGCACCCTGGGGCAGGGGGCCTACGAGCAGTACTTC,CASTLGQGAYEQYF
TRBJ2-7,.,TRBV9,.,TGTGCCAGCAGCGCCCTAGTCGGATACGAGCAGTACTTC,CASSALVGYEQYF
TRBJ2-1,TRBD2,TRBV5-1,.,TGCGCCAGCAGCCTTATAGCGGGAGTTGGATACAATGAGCAGTTCTTC,CASSLIAGVGYNEQFF
TRBJ2-7,TRBD1,TRBV2,.,TGTGCCAGCAGTGAAGCGGCGGACAGGCTTTACGAGCAGTACTTC,CASSEAADRLYEQYF
TRBJ2-2,.,TRBV7-2,.,TGTGCCAGCAGCTTAGCGGGACAACCTACCGGGGAGCTGTTTTTT,CASSLAGQPTGELFF
TRBJ2-7,TRBD2,TRBV7-3,.,TGTGCCAGCAGCCCCGGACTAGCGGGAGCCAACGAGCAGTACTTC,CASSPGLAGANEQYF
TRBJ2-1,.,TRBV19,.,TGTGCCAGTAGGAATAGCGGAGCCCGGAATGAGCAGTTCTTC,CASRNSGARNEQFF
TRBJ1-1,TRBD1,TRBV5-6,.,TGTGCCAGCAGCTTGGGACAGGGGCTCTACACTGAAGCTTTCTTT,CASSLGQGLYTEAFF
TRBJ2-5,.,TRBV2,.,TGTGCCAGCAGTGGGCCCTATAAGACCCAGTACTTC,CASSGPYKTQYF
TRBJ2-2,TRBD2,TRBV9,.,TGTGCCAGCAGCGGGGGACTAGCGGGGGCTGGGGAGCTGTTTTTT,CASSGGLAGAGELFF
TRBJ1-4,.,TRBV19,.,TGTGCCAGTAGTGTGGCAGGTCTTAATGAAAAACTGTTTTTT,CASSVAGLNEKLFF
TRBJ1-4,.,TRBV5-7,.,TGTGCCAGCAACTCCCAGGGCGCGAATGAAAAACTGTTTTTT,CASNSQGANEKLFF
TRBJ2-1,.,TRBV5-1,.,TGCGCCAGCAGCTTGGGCGACAGGACCTCCTACAATGAGCAGTTCTTC,CASSLGDRTSYNEQFF
TRBJ2-1,.,TRBV5-4,.,TGTGCCAGCAGCTCCACTAGGACGGTGGGCGGTGAGCAGTTCTTC,CASSSTRTVGGEQFF
TRBJ2-7,TRBD2,TRBV11-2,.,TGTGCCAGCAGCTCTTGGGCTAGCGGGTCTTACTACGAGCAGTACTTC,CASSSWASGSYYEQYF
TRBJ1-5,TRBD1,TRBV10-3,.,TGTGCCACGGGACAGGGAACGGGGCAGCCCCAGCATTTT,CATGQGTGQPQHF
TRBJ2-1,.,TRBV5-6,.,TGTGCCAGCAGCTTGGGCAGCGTTCCGGGTAATGAGCAGTTCTTC,CASSLGSVPGNEQFF
TRBJ2-5,.,TRBV7-2,.,TGTGCCAGCAGCCAGCGAGGGGGTAGGGAGACCCAGTACTTC,CASSQRGGRETQYF
TRBJ1-4,.,TRBV4-1,.,TGCGCCAGCAGCCAAGAGGGTATTAAGGAAAAACTGTTTTTT,CASSQEGIKEKLFF
TRBJ1-1,TRBD1,TRBV28,.,TGTGCCAGCCACGACAGGGGGGACACTGAAGCTTTCTTT,CASHDRGDTEAFF
TRBJ2-5,TRBD1,TRBV20-1,.,TGCAGTGCAAGACAGGGGGAGACCCAGTACTTC,CSARQGETQYF
TRBJ1-2,.,TRBV18,once,TGTGCCAGCTCACCACAGGACGGTAACTATGGCTACACCTTC,CASSPQDGNYGYTF